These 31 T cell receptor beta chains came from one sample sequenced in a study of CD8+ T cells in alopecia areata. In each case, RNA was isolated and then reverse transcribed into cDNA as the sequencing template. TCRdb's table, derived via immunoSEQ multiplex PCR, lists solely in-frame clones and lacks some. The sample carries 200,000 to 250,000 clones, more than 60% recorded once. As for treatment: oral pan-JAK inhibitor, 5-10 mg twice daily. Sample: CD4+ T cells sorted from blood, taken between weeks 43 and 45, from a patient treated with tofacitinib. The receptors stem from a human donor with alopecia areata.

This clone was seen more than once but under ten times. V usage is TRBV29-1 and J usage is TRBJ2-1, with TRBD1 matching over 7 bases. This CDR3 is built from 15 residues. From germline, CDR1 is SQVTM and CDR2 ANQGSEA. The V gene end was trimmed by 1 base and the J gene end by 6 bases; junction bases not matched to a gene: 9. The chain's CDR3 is CSVEGRQGLGNEQFF. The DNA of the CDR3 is TGCAGCGTTGAAGGAAGACAGGGTTTGGGCAATGAGCAGTTCTTC.

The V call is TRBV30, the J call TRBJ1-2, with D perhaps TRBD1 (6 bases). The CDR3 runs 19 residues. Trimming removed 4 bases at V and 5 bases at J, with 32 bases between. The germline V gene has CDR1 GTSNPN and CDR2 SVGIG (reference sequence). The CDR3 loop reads CAWNKGVRFDPGTTYGYTF. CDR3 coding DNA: TGTGCCTGGAACAAGGGGGTGAGATTCGACCCAGGGACGACGTATGGCTACACCTTC.

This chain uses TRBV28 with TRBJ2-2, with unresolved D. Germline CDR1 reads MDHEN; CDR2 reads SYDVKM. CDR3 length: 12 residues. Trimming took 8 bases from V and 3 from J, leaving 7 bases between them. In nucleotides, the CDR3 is TGTGCCAGCGGTCCAGACACCGGGGAGCTGTTTTTT. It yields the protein CASGPDTGELFF.

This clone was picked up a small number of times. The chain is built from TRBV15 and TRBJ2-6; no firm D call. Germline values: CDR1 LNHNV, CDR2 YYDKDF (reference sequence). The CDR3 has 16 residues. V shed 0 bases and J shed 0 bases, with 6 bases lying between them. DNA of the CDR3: TGTGCCACCAGCAGAGATCGGGCCTCTGGGGCCAACGTCCTGACTTTC. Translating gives CATSRDRASGANVLTF.

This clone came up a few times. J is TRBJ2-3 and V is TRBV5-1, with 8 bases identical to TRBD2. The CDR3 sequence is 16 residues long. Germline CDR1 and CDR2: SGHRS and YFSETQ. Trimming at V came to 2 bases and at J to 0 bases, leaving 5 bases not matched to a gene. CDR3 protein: CASSFRGGVSTDTQYF. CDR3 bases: TGCGCCAGCAGCTTCCGGGGGGGCGTAAGCACAGATACGCAGTATTTT.

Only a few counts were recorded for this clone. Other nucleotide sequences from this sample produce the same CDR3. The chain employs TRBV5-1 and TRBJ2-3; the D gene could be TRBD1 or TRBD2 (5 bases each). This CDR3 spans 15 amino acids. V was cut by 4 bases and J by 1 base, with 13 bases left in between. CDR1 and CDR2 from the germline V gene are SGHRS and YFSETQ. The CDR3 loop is CASSPRGDGTDTQYF. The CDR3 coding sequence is TGCGCCAGCAGCCCGCGAGGGGACGGCACAGATACGCAGTATTTT.

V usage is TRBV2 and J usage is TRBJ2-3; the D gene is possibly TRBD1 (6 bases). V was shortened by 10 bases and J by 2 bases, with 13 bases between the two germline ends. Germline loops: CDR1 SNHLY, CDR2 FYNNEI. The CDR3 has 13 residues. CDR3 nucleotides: TGTGCCAACAGGACAGCTGACACAGATACGCAGTATTTT. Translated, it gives CANRTADTDTQYF.

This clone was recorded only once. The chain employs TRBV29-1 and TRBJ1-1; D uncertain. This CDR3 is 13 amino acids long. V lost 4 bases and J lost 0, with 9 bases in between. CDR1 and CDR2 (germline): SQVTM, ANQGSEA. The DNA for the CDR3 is TGCAGCGTTGCAACGGTAATGAACACTGAAGCTTTCTTT. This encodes CSVATVMNTEAFF.

The CDR3: CASSLDESGRTEEAFF. The DNA of the CDR3 is TGTGCCAGCAGCTTAGACGAAAGTGGCAGGACTGAGGAAGCTTTCTTT. The gene calls are TRBV7-9 and TRBJ1-1; D gene uncertain. Deletions cut 1 base from V and 8 bases from J, with 20 bases between. The CDR3 has 16 residues. Germline values: CDR1 SEHNR, CDR2 FQNEAQ (reference sequence).

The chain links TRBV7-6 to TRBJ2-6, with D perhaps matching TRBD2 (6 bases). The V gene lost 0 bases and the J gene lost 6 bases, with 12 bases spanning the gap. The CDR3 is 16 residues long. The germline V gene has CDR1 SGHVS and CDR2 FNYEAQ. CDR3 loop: CASSLAGGFSANVLTF. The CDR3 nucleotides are TGTGCCAGCAGCTTAGCCGGAGGGTTCTCGGCCAACGTCCTGACTTTC.

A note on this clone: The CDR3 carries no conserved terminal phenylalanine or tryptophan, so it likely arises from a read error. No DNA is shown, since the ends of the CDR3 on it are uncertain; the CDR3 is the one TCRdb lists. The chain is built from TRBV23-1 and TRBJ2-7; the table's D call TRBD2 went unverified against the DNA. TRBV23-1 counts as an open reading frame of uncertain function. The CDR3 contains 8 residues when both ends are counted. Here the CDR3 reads CASSQSRL.

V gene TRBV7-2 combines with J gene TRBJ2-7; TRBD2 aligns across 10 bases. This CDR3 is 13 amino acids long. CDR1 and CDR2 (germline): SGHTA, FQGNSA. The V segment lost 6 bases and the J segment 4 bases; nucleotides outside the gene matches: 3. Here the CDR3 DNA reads TGTGCCAGCAGTTTACTAGCGGGGTACGAGCAGTACTTC. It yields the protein CASSLLAGYEQYF.

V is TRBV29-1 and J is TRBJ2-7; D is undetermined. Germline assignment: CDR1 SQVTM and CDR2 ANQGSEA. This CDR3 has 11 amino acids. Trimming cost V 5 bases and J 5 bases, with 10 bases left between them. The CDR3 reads CSVRSWDEQYF. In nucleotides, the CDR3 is TGCAGCGTTCGGAGCTGGGACGAGCAGTACTTC.

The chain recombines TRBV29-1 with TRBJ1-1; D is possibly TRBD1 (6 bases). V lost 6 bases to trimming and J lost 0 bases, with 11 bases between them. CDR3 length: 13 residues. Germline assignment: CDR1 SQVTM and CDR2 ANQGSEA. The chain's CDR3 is CSVRGTLNTEAFF. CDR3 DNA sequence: TGCAGCGTCCGAGGGACATTGAACACTGAAGCTTTCTTT.

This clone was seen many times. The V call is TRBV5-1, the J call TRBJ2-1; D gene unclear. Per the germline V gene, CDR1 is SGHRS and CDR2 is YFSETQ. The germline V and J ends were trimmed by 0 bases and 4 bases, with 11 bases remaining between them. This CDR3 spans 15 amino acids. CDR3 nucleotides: TGCGCCAGCAGCTTGGCCGAACCCGGGTACAATGAGCAGTTCTTC. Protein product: CASSLAEPGYNEQFF.

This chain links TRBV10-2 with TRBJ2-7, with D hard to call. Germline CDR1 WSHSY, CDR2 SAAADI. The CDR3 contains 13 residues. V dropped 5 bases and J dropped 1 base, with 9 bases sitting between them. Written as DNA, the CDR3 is TGCGCCAGCAGTCCTGTCAGATCCTACGAGCAGTACTTC. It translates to CASSPVRSYEQYF.

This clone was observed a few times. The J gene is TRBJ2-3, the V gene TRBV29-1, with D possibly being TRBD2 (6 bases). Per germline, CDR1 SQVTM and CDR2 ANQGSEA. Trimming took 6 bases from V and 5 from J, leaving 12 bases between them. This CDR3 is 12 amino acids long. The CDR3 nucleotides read TGCAGCGTCGCCACCGGGGGAGATACGCAGTATTTT. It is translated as CSVATGGDTQYF.

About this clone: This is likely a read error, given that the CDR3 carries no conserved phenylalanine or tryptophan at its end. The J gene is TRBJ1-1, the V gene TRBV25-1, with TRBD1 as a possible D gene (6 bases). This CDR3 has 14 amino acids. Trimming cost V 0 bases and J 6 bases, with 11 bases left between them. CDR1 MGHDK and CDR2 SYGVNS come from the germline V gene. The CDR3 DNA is TGTGCCAGCAGTGAATATCAGGGGATAGCTGAAGCTTTCCTT. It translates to CASSEYQGIAEAFL.

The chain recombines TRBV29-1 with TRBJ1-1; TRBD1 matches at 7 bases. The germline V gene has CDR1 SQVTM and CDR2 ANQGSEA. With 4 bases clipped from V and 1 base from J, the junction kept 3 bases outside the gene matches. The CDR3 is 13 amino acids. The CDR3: CSVAGTANTEAFF. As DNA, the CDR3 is TGCAGCGTTGCCGGGACAGCGAACACTGAAGCTTTCTTT.

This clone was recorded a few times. The CDR3 loop is CASSLALSGGAHEQFF. Here the CDR3 DNA reads TGTGCCAGCAGCTTAGCTTTAAGCGGGGGGGCCCATGAGCAGTTCTTC. The chain couples TRBV7-2 to TRBJ2-1; 10 bases align to TRBD2. The germline gives CDR1 SGHTA, CDR2 FQGNSA. The CDR3 length is 16 residues. V shed 0 bases and J 8 bases; nucleotides not matched to a gene: 7.

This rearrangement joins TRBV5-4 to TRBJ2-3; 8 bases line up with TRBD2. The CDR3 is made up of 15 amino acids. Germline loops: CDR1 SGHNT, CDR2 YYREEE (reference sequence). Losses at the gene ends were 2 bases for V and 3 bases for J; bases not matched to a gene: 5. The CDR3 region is CASSLSGGLTDTQYF. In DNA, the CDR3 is TGTGCCAGCAGCTTAAGCGGGGGATTAACAGATACGCAGTATTTT.

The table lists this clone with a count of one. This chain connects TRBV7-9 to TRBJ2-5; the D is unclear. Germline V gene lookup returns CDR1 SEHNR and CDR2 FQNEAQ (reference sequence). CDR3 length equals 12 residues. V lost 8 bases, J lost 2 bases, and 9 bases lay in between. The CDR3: CASGDPQETQYF. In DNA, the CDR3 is TGTGCCAGCGGAGACCCTCAAGAGACCCAGTACTTC.

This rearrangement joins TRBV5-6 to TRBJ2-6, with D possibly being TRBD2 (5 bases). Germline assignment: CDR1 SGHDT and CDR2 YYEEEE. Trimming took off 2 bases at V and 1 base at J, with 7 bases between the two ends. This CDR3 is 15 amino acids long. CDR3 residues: CASSFEGSGANVLTF. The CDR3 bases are TGTGCCAGCAGCTTTGAGGGTTCTGGGGCCAACGTCCTGACTTTC.

CDR3 sequence: CASSIAARASGANVLTF. DNA of the CDR3: TGTGCCAGTAGTATCGCGGCCAGGGCGTCTGGGGCCAACGTCCTGACTTTC. The gene calls are TRBV19 and TRBJ2-6, with D possibly TRBD1 on 5 matching bases. The germline V gene encodes CDR1 LNHDA and CDR2 SQIVND (reference sequence). Trimming removed 3 bases at V and 1 base at J, with 13 bases between. CDR3 length equals 17 residues.

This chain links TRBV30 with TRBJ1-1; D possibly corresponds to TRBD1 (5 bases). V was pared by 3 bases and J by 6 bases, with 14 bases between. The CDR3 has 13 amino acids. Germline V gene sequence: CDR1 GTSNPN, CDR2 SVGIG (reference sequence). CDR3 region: CAWRYGAWAEAFF. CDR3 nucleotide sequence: TGTGCCTGGAGATATGGGGCTTGGGCTGAAGCTTTCTTT.

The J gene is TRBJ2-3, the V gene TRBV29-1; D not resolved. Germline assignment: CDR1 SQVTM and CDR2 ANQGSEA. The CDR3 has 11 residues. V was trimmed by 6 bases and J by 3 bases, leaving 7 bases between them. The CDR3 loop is CSVGNTDTQYF. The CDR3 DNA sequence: TGCAGCGTCGGCAATACAGATACGCAGTATTTT.

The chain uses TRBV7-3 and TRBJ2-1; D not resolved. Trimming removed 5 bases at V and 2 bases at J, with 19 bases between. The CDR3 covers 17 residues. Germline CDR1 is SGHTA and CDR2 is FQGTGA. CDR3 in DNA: TGTGCCAGCAGCAAAAGACCGGGCCCGAGCCCCTACAATGAGCAGTTCTTC. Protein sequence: CASSKRPGPSPYNEQFF.

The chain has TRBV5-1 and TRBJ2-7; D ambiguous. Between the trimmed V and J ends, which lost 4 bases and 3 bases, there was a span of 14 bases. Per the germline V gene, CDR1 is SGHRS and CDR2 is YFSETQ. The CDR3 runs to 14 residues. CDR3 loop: CASSPLGLDYEQYF. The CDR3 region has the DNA TGCGCCAGCAGCCCCCTGGGTCTTGACTACGAGCAGTACTTC. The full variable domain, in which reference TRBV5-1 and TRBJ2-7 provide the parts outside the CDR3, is KAGVTQTPRYLIKTRGQQVTLSCSPISGHRSVSWYQQTPGQGLQFLFEYFSETQRNKGNFPGRFSGRQFSNSRSEMNVSTLELGDSALYLCASSPLGLDYEQYFGPGTRLTVT.

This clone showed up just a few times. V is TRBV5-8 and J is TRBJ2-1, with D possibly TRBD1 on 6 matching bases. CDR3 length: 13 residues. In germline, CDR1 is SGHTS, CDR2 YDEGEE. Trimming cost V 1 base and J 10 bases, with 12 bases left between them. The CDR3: CASSLTGSWEQFF. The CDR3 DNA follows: TGTGCCAGCAGCTTGACAGGGTCTTGGGAGCAGTTCTTC.

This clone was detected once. Written as DNA, the CDR3 is TGCAGCGTTGTGTTTAGGGGATACTCCTACGAGCAGTACTTC. Residues: CSVVFRGYSYEQYF. The chain employs TRBV29-1 and TRBJ2-7; tentative D call: TRBD1 (5 bases). Germline CDR1 SQVTM, CDR2 ANQGSEA. V shed 4 bases and J shed 0 bases, with 13 bases lying between them. The CDR3 contains 14 residues.

CDR3: CAWRAQASFTEAFF. In DNA form, the CDR3 reads TGTGCCTGGAGGGCACAGGCGTCGTTCACTGAAGCTTTCTTT. J is TRBJ1-1 and V is TRBV30; TRBD1 is a possible D gene (5 bases). Germline lookup yields CDR1 GTSNPN and CDR2 SVGIG (reference sequence). CDR3 size: 14 residues. The V and J ends lost 3 bases and 4 bases respectively, with 15 bases between them. Using reference TRBV30 and TRBJ1-1 for the parts outside the CDR3, the full variable domain is SQTIHQWPATLVQPVGSPLSLECTVEGTSNPNLYWYRQAAGRGLQLLFYSVGIGQISSEVPQNLSASRPQDRQFILSSKKLLLSDSGFYLCAWRAQASFTEAFFGQGTRLTVV.